The next 10 T cell receptor beta chains were all read from a single sample in a study of cytomegalovirus exposure and HLA in healthy donors. Here immunoSEQ multiplex PCR was the method, and the copy in TCRdb shows in-frame clones only, minus some. This table has about 100,000 clones, about 94% appearing once. What was sequenced was PBMCs. These receptors came from a woman under 30 in good health and CMV-seronegative.

J is TRBJ1-2 and V is TRBV7-9; D possibly corresponds to TRBD1 (6 bases). The V end lost 1 base, the J end lost 7 bases, and 16 bases lay between the germline ends. CDR3 length equals 15 residues. The V gene's germline CDR1 is SEHNR and CDR2 FQNEAQ (reference sequence). The CDR3 bases are TGTGCCAGCAGCTTAGGACCAGACAGGTTGGCTGGCTACACCTTC. Protein product: CASSLGPDRLAGYTF.

CDR3 nucleotides: TGTGCCAGCAGCTCCCTAAAGGGGCCCTACAATGAGCAGTTCTTC. It translates to CASSSLKGPYNEQFF. The chain links TRBV11-2 to TRBJ2-1; possible D gene TRBD1, 5 bases. The CDR3 has 15 residues. V was shortened by 4 bases and J by 2 bases, with 12 bases between the two germline ends. Per the germline V gene, CDR1 is SGHAT and CDR2 is FQNNGV.

This clone was seen just once. This chain uses TRBV9 with TRBJ2-7; TRBD2 agrees at 8 bases. J gave up 2 bases and V 1 base, and 5 bases lay outside the gene matches. The CDR3 loop spans 15 amino acids. Germline CDR1 is SGDLS and CDR2 is YYNGEE. CDR3 nucleotide sequence: TGTGCCAGCAGCGTAAGGACGGGAGGGCCCTACGAGCAGTACTTC. Translated, it gives CASSVRTGGPYEQYF.

The gene calls are TRBV10-3 and TRBJ2-2; weak D call: TRBD2 (6 bases). Germline V gene data show CDR1 as ENHRY and CDR2 as SYGVKD. The CDR3 is 20 amino acids. The V end was cut by 3 bases, the J end by 1 base, with 24 bases between. The CDR3 sequence: CAISDYNFWGDLGNTGELFF. Written as DNA, the CDR3 is TGTGCCATCAGTGACTATAATTTTTGGGGGGACTTAGGGAACACCGGGGAGCTGTTTTTT.

The rearrangement links TRBV9 to TRBJ2-1, with TRBD2 matching 7 bases. Per germline, CDR1 SGDLS and CDR2 YYNGEE. Trimming removed 4 bases from V and 4 bases from J; junction bases left unmatched: 14. This CDR3 spans 17 amino acids. The CDR3 DNA follows: TGTGCCAGCAGCTCTGTATCAGGTCTAGCGGAGTACAATGAGCAGTTCTTC. Its translation is CASSSVSGLAEYNEQFF.

This clone is a singleton in its sample. The identical CDR3 is also encoded by other nucleotide sequences in the sample. V is TRBV7-9 and J is TRBJ1-1; D is possibly TRBD1 (5 bases). CDR3 length equals 14 residues. CDR1 and CDR2 from the germline V gene are SEHNR and FQNEAQ (reference sequence). V lost 0 bases and J lost 4, with 9 bases in between. This chain's CDR3 is CASSLALGGTEAFF. The DNA of the CDR3 is TGTGCCAGCAGCTTAGCTTTGGGGGGCACTGAAGCTTTCTTT.

The gene calls are TRBV5-1 and TRBJ2-5, with D possibly matching TRBD1 (5 bases). Germline V CDR1 and CDR2: SGHRS, YFSETQ. The germline V and J ends were trimmed by 4 bases and 4 bases, with 20 bases remaining between them. The CDR3 sequence is 16 residues long. CDR3 in DNA: TGCGCCAGCAGCCCGGGTCAAGGGGCGTGGGGAGAGACCCAGTACTTC. It is translated as CASSPGQGAWGETQYF.

The J gene is TRBJ1-1, the V gene TRBV5-6; 7 bases map to TRBD1. V shed 5 bases, J shed 0 bases, and the junction held 10 bases outside the gene matches. The germline CDR1 and CDR2 sequences are SGHDT and YYEEEE. The length of the CDR3 is 16 residues. The chain's CDR3 is CASRPTAGTVNTEAFF. The CDR3 coding sequence is TGTGCCAGCAGGCCCACCGCCGGGACAGTGAACACTGAAGCTTTCTTT. The variable domain in full, with the rest retrieved from reference TRBV5-6 and TRBJ1-1, is DAGVTQSPTHLIKTRGQQVTLRCSPKSGHDTVSWYQQALGQGPQFIFQYYEEEERQRGNFPDRFSGHQFPNYSSELNVNALLLGDSALYLCASRPTAGTVNTEAFFGQGTRLTVV.

CDR3 residues: CSVELPGGIREQYF. The CDR3 DNA follows: TGCAGCGTTGAGTTGCCAGGGGGTATTAGGGAGCAGTACTTC. The chain combines TRBV29-1 with TRBJ2-7; the match to TRBD1 covers 7 bases. Germline V CDR1 and CDR2: SQVTM, ANQGSEA. V lost 3 bases and J lost 7; bases outside the gene matches: 12. This CDR3 has 14 residues.

The chain uses TRBV28 and TRBJ2-2; D may be TRBD2 (5 bases). This CDR3 has 14 amino acids. Germline V gene sequence: CDR1 MDHEN, CDR2 SYDVKM. Trimming left V 4 bases short and J 7 bases short, with 13 bases between. The CDR3 is CASSSPGLFGELFF. The CDR3 nucleotides are TGTGCCAGCAGTTCGCCCGGACTTTTCGGGGAGCTGTTTTTT.